The clone carrying this T cell receptor beta chain was seen repeatedly, ten times or more. For TCR beta, libraries came from iRepertoire HTBI primers and Arm-PCR of CDR3 regions. Authors' processing steps: Segment identification across samples yielded about 60 TRBV and 14 to 15 TRBJ segments. TCRdb independently ran MiXCR on the multiplex PCR reads; one entry per CDR3 protein. The V and J calls were determined by TCRdb, not by the authors. The table records 450,000 to 600,000 distinct CDR3 sequences, about 14% of them present only once. The record originates from a study of regulatory T cells in long-lasting Graves disease. Across the study: Newly diagnosed Graves' patients took antithyroid drugs under 3 months.

Indicated time point: newly diagnosed GD, antithyroid drugs for less than 3 months. The TCR library was prepared using RNA isolated from PBMCs. The CDR3 extends over 12 amino acids. The V gene end was trimmed by 7 bases and the J gene end by 5 bases; junction bases not matched to a gene: 3. Germline values: CDR1 MGHDK, CDR2 SYGVNS. These data were also filed under a second study, of T cells in Graves' hyperthyroidism and ophthalmopathy. That paper adds: The authors deemed Graves' hyperthyroidism stable absent ophthalmopathy progression within 18 months.

This TCR was sampled from a man younger than 40 with Graves disease. The chain employs TRBV25-1 and TRBJ2-5; 8 bases map to TRBD2. This sample comprised peripheral blood mononuclear cells (PBMCs), obtained at new diagnosis, from a patient treated with antithyroid drugs. Here the CDR3 DNA reads TGTGCCAGCAAAGCGGGAGTGGAGACCCAGTACTTC. Its translation is CASKAGVETQYF.